What follows are 8 T cell receptor beta chains derived from one specimen sequenced in a study of CD8 T cells in ankylosing spondylitis. MiXCR, applied by TCRdb to the 5' RACE reads, yields one record per CDR3 protein. The sample has around 100,000 distinct CDR3 sequences, more than 20% seen once; the top ten hold about 12%. Sequencing was performed on synovial fluid, either unsorted or a sorted T cell fraction (not recorded which). The receptor source for this set is a male donor with ankylosing spondylitis.

This clonotype has only a few counts. The V and J genes are TRBV5-1 and TRBJ2-1; 9 nucleotides line up with TRBD2. Germline V CDR1 and CDR2: SGHRS, YFSETQ. The trim removed 0 bases at V and 8 bases at J, leaving 6 bases unmatched. The length of the CDR3 is 15 residues. CDR3 loop: CASSLVAGDVHEQFF. CDR3 coding DNA: TGCGCCAGCAGCTTGGTAGCGGGAGACGTACATGAGCAGTTCTTC.

J is TRBJ2-6 and V is TRBV5-1; D is unclear. The CDR3 runs 15 residues. Germline CDR1 is SGHRS and CDR2 is YFSETQ. V dropped 5 bases and J dropped 0 bases, with 9 bases sitting between them. The CDR3 is CASRHHPSGANVLTF. As DNA, the CDR3 is TGCGCCAGCAGACACCACCCCTCTGGGGCCAACGTCCTGACTTTC.

This clonotype occurred a few times. The rearrangement uses TRBV6-1 and TRBJ2-3, with 14 nucleotides matching TRBD2. The CDR3 extends over 17 amino acids. J was trimmed by 7 bases and V by 4 bases; bases with no gene match: 10. The V gene's germline CDR1 is MNHNS and CDR2 SASEGT. The CDR3 nucleotides read TGTGCCAGCAGTGGCACCGGGACTAGCGGGAGACTATATACGCAGTATTTT. This translates into CASSGTGTSGRLYTQYF.

This clonotype was detected a few times. The chain has TRBV29-1 and TRBJ1-1; the D is unclear. Germline V CDR1 and CDR2: SQVTM, ANQGSEA. This CDR3 is built from 13 residues. V gave up 0 bases and J gave up 0 bases, with 5 bases separating them. The CDR3 region is CSVEEDLNTEAFF. CDR3 nucleotides: TGCAGCGTTGAAGAAGACCTGAACACTGAAGCTTTCTTT.

V usage is TRBV4-2 and J usage is TRBJ1-1, with 8 bases aligning to TRBD1. CDR1 is LGHNA and CDR2 is YNFKEQ in the germline V gene. The V and J ends lost 0 bases and 8 bases, in that order; junction bases with no gene match: 8. CDR3 length equals 15 residues. The CDR3 sequence: CASSQDWGRGQEAFF. The CDR3 coding sequence is TGTGCCAGCAGCCAAGATTGGGGCAGGGGGCAAGAAGCTTTCTTT.

V usage is TRBV20-1 and J usage is TRBJ2-1; 7 positions match TRBD2. J was trimmed by 8 bases and V by 2 bases; bases with no gene match: 9. The germline gives CDR1 DFQATT, CDR2 SNEGSKA (reference sequence). This CDR3 has 14 residues. The CDR3 DNA reads TGCAGTGCTAGATCTAGCGGAGAGGTCTATGAGCAGTTCTTC. Its translation is CSARSSGEVYEQFF.

This clonotype was seen only a few times. The chain carries TRBV14 and TRBJ1-3; 7 bases line up with TRBD1. CDR3 length equals 18 residues. The V gene end was trimmed by 4 bases and the J gene end by 0 bases; junction bases not matched to a gene: 12. CDR1 SGHDN and CDR2 FVKESK come from the germline V gene. DNA for the CDR3: TGTGCCAGCAGCCCCCCCATCCGACAGGGAGACTCTGGAAACACCATATATTTT. Translated, it gives CASSPPIRQGDSGNTIYF.

This clonotype was detected a few times. V usage is TRBV7-9 and J usage is TRBJ1-1, with unresolved D. CDR1 is SEHNR and CDR2 is FQNEAQ in the germline V gene (reference sequence). The germline V and J ends were trimmed by 0 bases and 1 base, with 9 bases remaining between them. The length of the CDR3 is 15 residues. The DNA for the CDR3 is TGTGCCAGCAGCTTAGCGGCAGGAAAGAACACTGAAGCTTTCTTT. Translated: CASSLAAGKNTEAFF.